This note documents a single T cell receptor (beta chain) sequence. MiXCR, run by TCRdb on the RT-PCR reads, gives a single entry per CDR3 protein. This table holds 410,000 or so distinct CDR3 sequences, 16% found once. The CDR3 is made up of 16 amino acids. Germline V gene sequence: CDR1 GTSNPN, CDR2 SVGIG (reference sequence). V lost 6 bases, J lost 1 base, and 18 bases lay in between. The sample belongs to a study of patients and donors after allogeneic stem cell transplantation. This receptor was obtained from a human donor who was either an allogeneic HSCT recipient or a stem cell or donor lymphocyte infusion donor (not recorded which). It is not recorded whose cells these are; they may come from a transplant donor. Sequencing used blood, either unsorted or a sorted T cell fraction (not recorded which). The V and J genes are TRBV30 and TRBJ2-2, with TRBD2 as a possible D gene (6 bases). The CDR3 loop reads CACTGERAKNTGELFF. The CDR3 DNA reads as TGTGCCTGTACGGGAGAGAGGGCCAAGAACACCGGGGAGCTGTTTTTT. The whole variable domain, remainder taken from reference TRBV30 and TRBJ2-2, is SQTIHQWPATLVQPVGSPLSLECTVEGTSNPNLYWYRQAAGRGLQLLFYSVGIGQISSEVPQNLSASRPQDRQFILSSKKLLLSDSGFYLCACTGERAKNTGELFFGEGSRLTVL.